This T cell receptor beta chain was recorded in a study of early T cells in non-severe SARS-CoV-2 infection. Turning to the study itself: The study sequenced bulk RNA from unsorted whole blood, with chains unpaired.

Attached unique molecular identifiers marked individual cDNA molecules. TCRdb independently ran MiXCR on the 5' RACE reads; one entry per CDR3 protein. The table shows 65,000 to 95,000 distinct CDR3 sequences, with 15% to 20% occurring only once. This clonotype was seen more than once but under ten times. The antigen remains undetermined. The CDR3 is made up of 14 amino acids. Germline V gene lookup returns CDR1 SGHNT and CDR2 YYREEE (reference sequence). Trimming removed 0 bases at V and 5 bases at J, with 11 bases between. Study results and caveats: Using VDJdb, the matching emphasized anti-spike CD8 responses while missing private and CD4 specificities.

Specimen: whole blood. The TCR was taken from an adult who was a healthcare worker with PCR-confirmed SARS-CoV-2 infection or an uninfected control (not recorded which). The chain combines TRBV5-4 with TRBJ2-5; the D gene is possibly TRBD1 (5 bases). CDR3 coding DNA: TGTGCCAGCAGCTTGGACGGCAGGGATGAGACCCAGTACTTC. Translating gives CASSLDGRDETQYF.